This T cell receptor (beta chain) was identified during a study of OX40 agonist ivuxolimab in advanced cancers. The overall study: The dose of intravenous ivuxolimab that patients received every 2 weeks ranged from 0.01 to 10 mg/kg. Points from the study as a whole: What antigens the expanded peripheral T cells recognized was never established.

Looked up from germline, CDR1 is SQVTM and CDR2 is ANQGSEA. V shed 4 bases and J 7 bases; nucleotides not matched to a gene: 6. CDR3 length equals 14 residues. For this clone: As yet, its antigen is unknown.

The repertoire was sequenced with immunoSEQ multiplex PCR; TCRdb's copy has only in-frame clones and lacks some. The table has roughly 70,000 clones, approximately 81% seen once. No patient had autoimmune disease or received systemic immunosuppression. Source: CD4+ or CD8+ T cells sorted from blood, taken in a trial of the OX40 agonist ivuxolimab. This sequence was found in an adult with an advanced solid tumor such as melanoma, head and neck, liver or kidney cancer. The chain employs TRBV29-1 and TRBJ1-4; 10 bases line up with TRBD1. The chain's CDR3 is CSVGQGASFEKLFF. The DNA of the CDR3 is TGCAGCGTTGGACAGGGGGCCTCGTTTGAAAAACTGTTTTTT.